This TCR beta chain derives from a study of glioma-infiltrating T cells. Study results and caveats: Shared blood CDR3 signature motifs marked patients with low tissue-blood divergence.

This clonotype was recorded once. Its target is not known. This may be a read error, as it is one base from a much larger clone. Trimming cost V 8 bases and J 2 bases, with 13 bases left between them. The CDR3 has 13 amino acids. CDR1 and CDR2 from the germline V gene are MNHEY and SMNVEV (reference sequence). The iRepertoire nested amplicon-rescue multiplex PCR amplified TCR alpha and beta CDR3s from RNA. TCRdb processed the multiplex PCR reads anew with MiXCR; each CDR3 protein has one entry. The repertoire includes about 410,000 distinct CDR3 sequences, roughly two fifths of them detected once, and around 12% sits in the top ten.

This TCR was recovered from a human donor with low-grade glioma or glioblastoma, undergoing nonglioma brain surgery, or in good health (not recorded which). This chain connects TRBV27 to TRBJ2-7, with D perhaps TRBD1 (6 bases). Specimen: glioma tissue, nonneoplastic brain tissue, or PBMCs (not recorded which). This chain's CDR3 is CASAPGHPYEQYF. DNA for the CDR3: TGTGCCAGCGCCCCGGGACACCCCTACGAGCAGTACTTC.